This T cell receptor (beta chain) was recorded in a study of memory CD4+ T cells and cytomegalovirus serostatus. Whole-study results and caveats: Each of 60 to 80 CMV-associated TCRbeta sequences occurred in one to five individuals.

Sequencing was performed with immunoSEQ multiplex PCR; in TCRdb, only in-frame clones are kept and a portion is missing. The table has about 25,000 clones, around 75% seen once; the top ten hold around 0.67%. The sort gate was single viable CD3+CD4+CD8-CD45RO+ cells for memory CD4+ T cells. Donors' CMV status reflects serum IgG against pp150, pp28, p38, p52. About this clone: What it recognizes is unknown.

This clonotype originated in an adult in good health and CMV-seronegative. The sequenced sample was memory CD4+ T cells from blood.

The CDR3 region has the DNA TGCGCCAGCAGCCAAGAGCCGGGACAGGGTGGATACGAGCAGTACTTC. This encodes CASSQEPGQGGYEQYF. The J gene is TRBJ2-7, the V gene TRBV4-3; 9 nucleotides match TRBD1. The V gene end was trimmed by 0 bases and the J gene end by 4 bases; junction bases not matched to a gene: 7. Germline CDR1 LGHNA, CDR2 YSLEER. The CDR3 length is 16 residues.